This note documents a single TCR beta chain sequence. The antigen remains unidentified. The junction shows a germline mismatch at one end, possibly a read error. This sample was taken from a study of T-cell memory formation after mild COVID-19. Study-wide points: Contracting clones, day 15 to 85, had balanced CD4/CD8, and later expanders favored CD4+.

TCRdb re-called the 5' RACE reads with MiXCR, one entry per CDR3 protein. The data hold under 450,000 distinct CDR3 sequences, with approximately 22% observed a single time. Germline CDR1 is KGHDR and CDR2 is SFDVKD. The CDR3 loop spans 15 amino acids. The clonotype originates from a man in his late teens or twenties who had mild COVID-19 (a few samples of this study predate the infection). Cell type and time point are not known. Source material: PBMCs or a T cell subset sorted from them (not recorded which). V gene TRBV24-1 combines with J gene TRBJ1-5; TRBD1 aligns across 7 bases. The CDR3 DNA is TGTGCCACCAGTGATCCAAGGACAGGCAATCAGCCCAAGCATTTT. This encodes CATSDPRTGNQPKHF.